This is a list of T cell receptor beta chains from one sample in a study of tumor-infiltrating lymphocytes in primary liver carcinoma. TCRdb reanalysed the multiplex PCR reads using MiXCR and keeps one entry per CDR3 protein. The sample lists about 54,000 distinct CDR3 sequences, about 73% occurring once. Sequencing was performed on liver tumor tissue from sampling region 2. These receptor sequences come from a man aged 35 to 55 with primary liver carcinoma and hepatitis B virus infection. The CDR3 runs from the conserved cysteine through the conserved F or W. D genes are given only for firm matches. Not every row has a clone size; where given, it reads once, few, many or a size class.

clone size,J gene,D gene,V gene,CDR3 DNA,CDR3 protein
many,TRBJ2-1,.,TRBV29-1,TGCAGCGTACACCCAGGGGCGAGCTCCTACAATGAGCAGTTCTTC,CSVHPGASSYNEQFF
many,TRBJ2-2,.,TRBV30,TGTGCCTGGAGTTTGGGCCAGGGGAACACCGGGGAGCTGTTTTTT,CAWSLGQGNTGELFF
.,TRBJ2-2,TRBD2,TRBV11-2,TGTGTCAGCAGCGGAGAACTAGCGGAACGGAACACCGGGGAGCTGTTTTTT,CVSSGELAERNTGELFF
.,TRBJ2-3,TRBD2,TRBV10-3,TGTACCGTCAGTGGTTCTTCCGGGACTAGCGGGGGAGATACGCAGTATTTT,CTVSGSSGTSGGDTQYF
.,TRBJ2-2,.,TRBV5-1,TGCGCCAGCAGTAGGTCCGGACAACCCGGGGAGCTGTTTTTT,CASSRSGQPGELFF
.,TRBJ2-7,.,TRBV4-1,TGCACCAGCAGCTCTCGGGGAGGGGGCTCCTACGAGCAATACTTC,CTSSSRGGGSYEQYF
.,TRBJ2-6,.,TRBV10-2,TGCGCCAGCAGTGTCCTCCCAACGGGCTCTCACTCTGGGGCCAACGTCCTGACTTTC,CASSVLPTGSHSGANVLTF
.,TRBJ2-7,.,TRBV4-1,TGCGCCAACAACCAAGATTTTAGCGGAAGCTCCTACGACCAGTACTTC,CANNQDFSGSSYDQYF
.,TRBJ2-1,.,TRBV11-2,TGTGCCTGCAGCCATACAGAAGGGAGATTAGCGAGGCCCAATAAGCAGTTCTTC,CACSHTEGRLARPNKQFF
many,TRBJ2-5,.,TRBV28,TGTGCCAGCAGCTTCGGATTGGAAGGGGGTTTCGGGGAGACCCAGTACTTC,CASSFGLEGGFGETQYF
.,TRBJ1-6,TRBD1,TRBV12-3/TRBV12-4,TGTGCCAGTGGACTCGACAGGGCCTATAATTCACCCCTCCACTTT,CASGLDRAYNSPLHF
.,TRBJ1-4,.,TRBV11-2,TGTGCCAGCAGCTTAGAGGTTGGGGGCGAAAAATTGCTTTTT,CASSLEVGGEKLLF
.,TRBJ1-1,.,TRBV11-3,TGTGCCAGCAGCTTAACAAGGGGGACTGGAGCTTCCTTT,CASSLTRGTGASF
.,TRBJ1-1,.,TRBV5-4,TGTCCCAGCAGTCCCCCGGGGGAGAACACTGAGGCTTTCTTT,CPSSPPGENTEAFF
.,TRBJ2-1,TRBD2,TRBV7-9,TGTGCCAGCAGCTTAGCGCTGGGCGGGAGGTCCTGCAATGAGCAGTTCTTC,CASSLALGGRSCNEQFF
once,TRBJ2-3,.,TRBV6-5,TGTGCCAGCAGTTACTCGACGGTAGCTGCGAGGCTGCAGTATTTT,CASSYSTVAARLQYF
.,TRBJ2-2,TRBD2,TRBV6-5,TGTGCCAGCAGTTACGCAGTGCACGGCGCCGGGGGGATGTTTTTT,CASSYAVHGAGGMFF
few,TRBJ2-5,TRBD2,TRBV11-2,TGTACCAGCAGCGCGGCTAGCGGGAGGTCCCGTGAGACCCAGTACTTC,CTSSAASGRSRETQYF
once,TRBJ2-2,TRBD2,TRBV7-9,TGTGCCAGCAGCTTTAGCGGGAGGGTAAACGGGGAGCTGCTTTTT,CASSFSGRVNGELLF
.,TRBJ2-3,.,TRBV10-3,TGTGCCATCAGTACCCGGGACTCGGGAGATACGCAATATTTT,CAISTRDSGDTQYF
.,TRBJ2-7,TRBD1,TRBV4-1,TGCGCCAACGGCCGAGACGGGGACAGGGACGAGCAGTACTTC,CANGRDGDRDEQYF
.,TRBJ2-7,.,TRBV11-2,TGCGCCAGCGGCTTCAGACCAGCCCGTCTGGAGGTGGAGCAGTACTTC,CASGFRPARLEVEQYF
.,TRBJ1-2,.,TRBV12-3/TRBV12-4,TGTGCCAGCAGCCCGACGGGGGGACCCTATGGATACACCTTC,CASSPTGGPYGYTF
.,TRBJ2-5,.,TRBV28,TGTGTCAGCAGTTTCGGTACAGTCCAAGAGACCCAGTACTTC,CVSSFGTVQETQYF
.,TRBJ1-2,.,TRBV12-3/TRBV12-4,TGTGTCAGCAACTCCGGGCCAGGGAATGGCTACACCTTC,CVSNSGPGNGYTF
once,TRBJ2-7,TRBD2,TRBV20-1,TGCAGTGATAGACCGGGAGGCTCCTACGAGCAGTACTTC,CSDRPGGSYEQYF
.,TRBJ2-2,.,TRBV6-5,TGTGCCAGGAGTTACGCAATGGGCGGCACCGGGGAGCTGTTTTTT,CARSYAMGGTGELFF
few,TRBJ2-7,.,TRBV6-5,TGTGCCAGTAGTTTCTCGTACTGGCGGGCGAATGTCCCCTACGAGCAGTACTTC,CASSFSYWRANVPYEQYF
once,TRBJ1-5,.,TRBV4-2,TGTGCCAGAAGCCAAGATGGGGGGGGGCTAGGAAATCAGCCTCAGCATTTT,CARSQDGGGLGNQPQHF
.,TRBJ1-6,.,TRBV4-1,TGCGCCAGCAGCCAGACCGGACCGTCCTGTAATTCACTCCTCCACTTT,CASSQTGPSCNSLLHF
.,TRBJ1-1,TRBD1,TRBV4-2,TGTGCCAGCAGCACTCATCGGGACAGGGGAATTCTCAACACTGAAGCTTTCTTT,CASSTHRDRGILNTEAFF
.,TRBJ1-5,.,TRBV6-1,TGTGCCAGCACTAAAGGGGGGGTCCACAATCAGCCCCAGCATTTT,CASTKGGVHNQPQHF
.,TRBJ2-7,TRBD1,TRBV11-2,TGTGCCAACAGCTTAGGCAGGGGGCTTGCCTACGGGCAGTACTTC,CANSLGRGLAYGQYF
.,TRBJ2-3,.,TRBV2,TGTGCCAGCAAGGCCCCGGCAAGCACAGATACGCAGTATTTT,CASKAPASTDTQYF
.,TRBJ2-3,.,TRBV29-1,TGCAGCGTTGCAGTGCATCCTAAGTATTTT,CSVAVHPKYF
.,TRBJ2-6,.,TRBV24-1,TGTGCCACCAGTGACGTCTCTGGGGCCAACGTCCTGACTTTC,CATSDVSGANVLTF
.,TRBJ1-5,.,TRBV2,TGTGCCAGCAGTGGGGGGGGTATGGGGGCTGGTCAGCCCCAGCATTTT,CASSGGGMGAGQPQHF
.,TRBJ1-4,TRBD1,TRBV27,TGTGCCAGCAATTTTATGGGACAGGATGAAAAACTGTTTTTT,CASNFMGQDEKLFF
.,TRBJ2-6,.,TRBV29-1,TGCAGCGTCCACACAGGGCGCTCTGGAGCCAACGTCATGACTTTC,CSVHTGRSGANVMTF
medium-sized,TRBJ1-4,.,TRBV6-5,TGTGCCAGCAGTTACTATTGGGATTCGGCGCTTAATGAAAAACTGTTTTTT,CASSYYWDSALNEKLFF
.,TRBJ2-3,.,TRBV11-2,TGTGCCAGCAGCCCCGATGAACCCCTGCAGATAGCGAGGAGCACAGATACCCAGTATTTT,CASSPDEPLQIARSTDTQYF
.,TRBJ2-7,.,TRBV29-1,TGCAGCGTTGAAGGACTAGTTAGCTCCTACGAGCCGTACTTC,CSVEGLVSSYEPYF
.,TRBJ2-3,TRBD2,TRBV10-3,TGTGCCATCATTGGGGGGGGGGAGGCGGATACACAGTATTTT,CAIIGGGEADTQYF
once,TRBJ2-5,TRBD1,TRBV10-3,TGTGCCATCAGTGGGAGACAGGGATCTCAAGATACCCAGTACTTC,CAISGRQGSQDTQYF
.,TRBJ2-3,TRBD2,TRBV28,TGTGCCAGCAGTGGGGGTTCGCGAGCGGGAAGGTCCGATACGCAGTATTTT,CASSGGSRAGRSDTQYF
.,TRBJ1-2,TRBD1,TRBV29-1,TGCAGCGTTGGCCGGACAGGGCTTGACGCTGGCTACACCTTC,CSVGRTGLDAGYTF
.,TRBJ2-4,.,TRBV11-2,TGTCCCAGTAGCCCCCAACGGGGGTGGGACACTCAGTACTTC,CPSSPQRGWDTQYF
.,TRBJ1-1,.,TRBV6-1,TGTGCCAGCAGTGAATTGAGCAAGGGGGATGAAGCTTTCTTT,CASSELSKGDEAFF
.,TRBJ2-4,.,TRBV5-6,TGTGCCAGCAGCTTGTTAGGGGGATTTGGAAACATTCAATACTTC,CASSLLGGFGNIQYF
few,TRBJ2-6,.,TRBV5-1,TGCGCCAGCAGCCCTCGCTCTGGGGCCAACGTCCTGACTTTC,CASSPRSGANVLTF
.,TRBJ2-5,.,TRBV6-5,TGTGCCAGCAGTAAAGGCAGTCAAGAGACCCTGTACTTC,CASSKGSQETLYF
.,TRBJ1-5,.,TRBV29-1,.,CSVGEGSNQPQHF
.,TRBJ2-7,.,TRBV4-1,TGCGCCAACAGCCCTATAGACGAACCGCCCTACGAGCAGTACTTC,CANSPIDEPPYEQYF
.,TRBJ1-1,.,TRBV2,TGTGCCAGCAGTTCACCACAGGGAAACACTGAAGCTTTCTTT,CASSSPQGNTEAFF
.,TRBJ2-7,.,TRBV11-2,TGTGCCAGTAGCTTAACTGACACTACCTACAAGCAGTACTTC,CASSLTDTTYKQYF
.,TRBJ1-5,.,TRBV5-1,TGCGCCAGCAGCTTGGAAGGGTTGGGAAATTACCCCCAGCATTTT,CASSLEGLGNYPQHF
.,TRBJ2-1,TRBD2,TRBV6-5,TGTGCCAGCAGGGGACTAGCGAGGGAATACTATGAGCAGTTCTTC,CASRGLAREYYEQFF
.,TRBJ1-5,.,TRBV7-8,TGTGCCAGCAGCTCCGGGACCTCCAATCGGCCCCAGCGTTTT,CASSSGTSNRPQRF
few,TRBJ1-1,.,TRBV6-5,TGCGCCAGCAGTTACTCGACCGGGACTGAAGCTTTCTTT,CASSYSTGTEAFF
.,TRBJ1-6,TRBD1,TRBV12-3/TRBV12-4,TGTGTCAACAGTTCCACGACAGGGCGTAATTCACCCCTCCACTTC,CVNSSTTGRNSPLHF